This TCR beta chain derives from a study of blood T cell repertoires in COVID-19. Background on the study: Samples taken during acute and convalescent COVID-19 were collected in the United States, Italy and Spain. PBMCs, B-cell-depleted T cells, or T cells provided the cDNA or gDNA that made up the material.

The CDR3 sequence is 15 residues long. Germline V gene lookup returns CDR1 MDHEN and CDR2 SYDVKM. The V end was cut by 5 bases, the J end by 6 bases, with 19 bases between. As handled by the study authors: Cell counts per sample came from amplifying reference gene primers. Assay used: immunoSEQ multiplex PCR; TCRdb lists only in-frame clones, some missing. V and J calls plus clone size are reproduced from that table; the DNA served to infer D and trimming. The sample gives 190,000 or so clones, 88% of which show up once; about 3.9% is in the top ten. The specimen sequenced was peripheral blood. This TCR came from a woman in her 30s with acute or convalescent COVID-19. The chain links TRBV28 to TRBJ1-2, with D perhaps TRBD1 (5 bases). The CDR3 region is CASSTHGAIFDGYTF. The CDR3 region has the DNA TGTGCCAGCAGTACCCATGGGGCGATTTTTGATGGCTACACCTTC.